This T cell receptor (beta chain) was profiled in a study of cytomegalovirus exposure and HLA in healthy donors. General study findings and limits: Further analysis was carried out later, and it showed several of the most significant clusters appearing linked to common viral pathogens. The HLA-A and HLA-B alleles of most subjects were reportedly predicted accurately from TCR beta sequences.

V dropped 0 bases and J dropped 0; count of bases not matched to a gene: 2. The CDR3 loop spans 14 amino acids. The germline gives CDR1 GTSNPN, CDR2 SVGIG (reference sequence). Note on this clone: The antigen remains unidentified.

A multiplex PCR was run with 60 Vbeta primers and 13 Jbeta primers. In the authors' workflow: Tens of millions of unique TCR beta chains, roughly 11 million of them shared, were counted by a later analysis. The method was immunoSEQ multiplex PCR; TCRdb's version includes in-frame clones alone and lacks a portion of them. V and J calls and clone size are copied from that table; D and trimming were computed from the DNA. In the table there are 150,000 to 200,000 clones, approximately 80% of which are singletons. The sequenced material came from PBMCs. This receptor was taken from a woman in her forties or fifties in good health and CMV-seronegative. The chain is built from TRBV30 and TRBJ2-7; 7 bases agree with TRBD1. DNA for the CDR3: TGTGCCTGGAGTGTAGGGGGCCTCTCCTACGAGCAGTACTTC. Translated: CAWSVGGLSYEQYF. Full variable domain (rest looked up from reference TRBV30 and TRBJ2-7): SQTIHQWPATLVQPVGSPLSLECTVEGTSNPNLYWYRQAAGRGLQLLFYSVGIGQISSEVPQNLSASRPQDRQFILSSKKLLLSDSGFYLCAWSVGGLSYEQYFGPGTRLTVT.